Below, 6 T cell receptor beta chains from the same sample are listed, as sequenced in a study of blood T cells in healthy people across ages. Then a second PCR, running roughly 7 to 11 cycles, was carried out with a sample-barcoded 5' primer and a J-beta primer mix. TCRdb independently ran MiXCR on the 5' RACE reads; one entry per CDR3 protein. The table records 540,000 or so distinct CDR3 sequences, 47% of them present only once. Sequencing was performed on blood. The receptor source for this set is a man older than 75 in good health.

This clonotype has more than one count but fewer than ten. The chain employs TRBV7-9 and TRBJ2-3, with D uncertain. Looked up from germline, CDR1 is SEHNR and CDR2 is FQNEAQ (reference sequence). V dropped 7 bases and J dropped 6 bases, with 11 bases sitting between them. This CDR3 region has 12 residues. CDR3 sequence reads: CASNSEGDTQYF. CDR3 in DNA: TGTGCCAGCAATTCGGAAGGCGATACGCAGTATTTT.

A remark on this clonotype: The junction and the germline gene differ at one end; a read error may be behind it. The chain combines TRBV19 with TRBJ2-3; D might be TRBD2 (6 bases). This CDR3 spans 14 amino acids. Looked up from germline, CDR1 is LNHDA and CDR2 is SQIVND (reference sequence). CDR3 amino acids: CGSRRAEHTDTQYF. The CDR3 coding sequence is TGTGGCAGTAGGAGGGCAGAACACACAGATACGCAGTATTTT.

The V gene is TRBV30, the J gene TRBJ2-3; no reliable D call. Germline V lookup: CDR1 GTSNPN, CDR2 SVGIG (reference sequence). This CDR3 is built from 12 residues. V dropped 0 bases and J dropped 1 base, with 2 bases sitting between them. The CDR3, as DNA: TGTGCCTGGAGTGTGGGCACAGATACGCAGTATTTT. It translates to CAWSVGTDTQYF.

V and J are TRBV25-1 and TRBJ2-7; possible D gene TRBD1, 6 bases. The CDR3 has 14 amino acids. Per germline, CDR1 MGHDK and CDR2 SYGVNS. Deletions cut 10 bases from V and 4 bases from J, with 20 bases between. The CDR3: CATRDRDNLYEQYF. The CDR3 DNA reads as TGTGCCACCAGGGACCGGGACAATTTATACGAGCAGTACTTC.

This clonotype was seen many times. Possible read error: a much larger clone is one base away. The chain recombines TRBV20-1 with TRBJ2-5; D gene uncertain. Germline loops: CDR1 DFQATT, CDR2 SNEGSKA (reference sequence). V was pared by 6 bases and J by 5 bases, with 16 bases between. The CDR3 is 13 amino acids. The CDR3 nucleotides read TGCAGTGCGAGACGAGTCCCCGCGGAGACCCAGTACTTC. Amino acid sequence: CSARRVPAETQYF.

The chain carries TRBV7-2 and TRBJ1-2, with 8 bases that match TRBD1. The CDR3 length is 14 residues. From germline, CDR1 is SGHTA and CDR2 FQGNSA. The V segment lost 3 bases and the J segment 4 bases; nucleotides outside the gene matches: 4. The CDR3 sequence is CASSFSGGAYGYTF. In DNA, the CDR3 is TGTGCCAGCAGCTTTTCAGGGGGCGCCTATGGCTACACCTTC.